Listed below are T cell receptor beta chains from one sample, sequenced in a study of cytomegalovirus exposure and HLA in healthy donors. The assay was immunoSEQ multiplex PCR, and TCRdb's table has in-frame clones only and misses some. The table records fewer than 150,000 clones, roughly 80% of them present only once. Sequencing was carried out using PBMCs. The receptors originated from a female donor in good health and CMV-seronegative. The CDR3 runs from the conserved cysteine through the conserved F or W. A D gene is named only where the DNA matches it firmly. Expanded clones are given a class, and other clones once, few, many or no size at all.

clone_size j_call v_call d_call cdr3_nt cdr3_aa
once TRBJ2-3 TRBV10-1 TRBD1 TGCGCCAGCAGTGGAGGGACAGGCGATACAGATACGCAGTATTTT CASSGGTGDTDTQYF
NA TRBJ2-5 TRBV7-7 TRBD1 TGTGCCAGCAGCTTAGGGGACAGGGAGACCCAGTACTTC CASSLGDRETQYF
NA TRBJ2-3 TRBV28 NA TGTGCCAGCAGTGCCACCGCGAGCGGAAACACAGATACGCAGTATTTT CASSATASGNTDTQYF
NA TRBJ1-5 TRBV20-1 NA TGCAGTGCTAGTGACAGCCGCACCCCGCATTTT CSASDSRTPHF
once TRBJ2-1 TRBV28 TRBD2 TGTGCCAGCCTTGGGCCAGCGGGGTCCCCGTCCTACAATGAGCAGTTCTTC CASLGPAGSPSYNEQFF
once TRBJ2-7 TRBV30 TRBD2 TGTGCCTGGAGTGTACTGCGGGAGTTCAGCGAGCAGTACTTC CAWSVLREFSEQYF
NA TRBJ2-1 TRBV6-5 TRBD2 TGTGCCAGCAGCCCCGGGGTAGCGGGAATCAATGAGCAGTTCTTC CASSPGVAGINEQFF
NA TRBJ1-4 TRBV4-1 NA TGCGCCAGCAGCCAAGCCTCCCCTGCAACTAATGAAAAACTGTTTTTT CASSQASPATNEKLFF
NA TRBJ2-1 TRBV28 NA TGTGCCAGCATCCCACAGGGCTCCTACAATGAGCAGTTCTTC CASIPQGSYNEQFF
few TRBJ2-2 TRBV27 NA TGTGCCAGCAGTTCCGTCTGGACTACCCAGAACACCGGGGAGCTGTTTTTT CASSSVWTTQNTGELFF
once TRBJ2-1 TRBV27 TRBD2 TGTGCCAGCAGTCCGTCAGCGGGAGGGCCTCGGAATGAGCAGTTCTTC CASSPSAGGPRNEQFF
NA TRBJ2-7 TRBV6-5 NA TGTGCCAGCAGTTTGGGCAGCGAGCAGTACTTC CASSLGSEQYF
once TRBJ1-5 TRBV28 NA TGTGCCAGCAGTGGGCCAGTATACGGCAATCAGCCCCAGCATTTT CASSGPVYGNQPQHF
once TRBJ2-7 TRBV27 TRBD1 TGTGCCAGCAGTTCCCCAGGACAGGACGTTTCCTACGAGCAGTACTTC CASSSPGQDVSYEQYF
few TRBJ1-1 TRBV9 TRBD1 TGTGCCAGCAGCGTAGGGGGGGACAGAAGAGGAGCTTTCTTT CASSVGGDRRGAFF
NA TRBJ2-1 TRBV19 TRBD2 TGTGCCAGTAGTGTTACCTTAGCGGGAGCATCATATGAGCAGTTCTTC CASSVTLAGASYEQFF